What follows is one T cell receptor (beta chain) and its context. What this receptor recognizes is not known. The sample holds no much larger clone one base away, and base qualities are not on file. Sequencing relied on an Illumina NovaSeq 6000. Synthesis of TCR cDNA relied on 5'RACE template switching, a step that introduced a universal primer site along with unique molecular identifiers. Priming for cDNA synthesis came from both the TCR alpha and TCR beta constant segments. Library amplification used two PCR steps, and the second PCR step added sample barcodes and sequencing adapters. Libraries were sequenced on Illumina HiSeq 2500 (2x100 bp) or NovaSeq (2x150 bp). As for how the authors treated the data: Demultiplexing of reads and collapsing into UMI consensus sequences were performed with MIGEC, and V(D)J alignment was carried out with MiXCR. Vaccine-responding clonotypes were identified with edgeR using replicate PBMC samples, with FDR below 0.01 and a log2 fold change above 5 up to day 15 being required. Each bulk clonotype received a CD4 or CD8 identity based on whether the sequenced CD4 or CD8 repertoire contained that clonotype at higher abundance. The public reads were quality trimmed at Q25 with fastp and then assembled into clones with MiXCR by TCRdb, keeping productive beta chains. Rows with a matching CDR3 protein are joined into one entry that keeps the most common DNA and genes. None of the V and J calls come from the authors' own analysis; TCRdb made them. The sample table contains 400,000 to 450,000 distinct CDR3 sequences; only one count was recorded for around 20% of them. Jointly, the top ten make up over 15% of the sample.

The CDR3 contains 10 residues, cysteine and phenylalanine counted. Only the CDR3 portion is preserved as DNA: 30 bases, with reading frame beginning at the first base. V was cut back by 4 bases and J by 6 bases, leaving a gap of 1 base between them. The germline V gene encodes CDR1 MNHNY and CDR2 SVGAGI (reference sequence). This sample is drawn from a study of T cells after yellow fever vaccination (dated by TCRdb to between 2018 and 2021). Describing the broader study: The SMART-Seq v4 Ultra Low Input RNA kit was used to prepare libraries from fractions with low cell numbers. To follow T-cell clones before and after primary and booster YFV17D yellow fever vaccination, bulk TCR alpha and beta repertoires were sequenced over time. Two healthy male donors made up the cohort, one aged 18 to 30 years and the other aged 30 to 40 years. Blood samples were taken at several timepoints before and after primary and secondary immunization, and bulk PBMC replicates and cell subsets were isolated. What the work shows at the level of the full study, not this receptor alone: The secondary T-cell response was found to be weaker but faster than the primary response, with a peak reached on day 5 rather than on day 15. A small fraction of clonotypes appeared in both the CD4 and CD8 compartments, likely as a result of convergent recombination. FACS-sorted repertoires could contain abundant contaminating clonotypes from the bulk population, so computational filtering was required. Only two donors were included in the study, so the extent to which the findings can be generalized is limited. Most clones expanded after primary vaccination (around 97% of CD4 and around nine tenths of CD8) were re-detected after the booster, suggesting that broad memory maintenance occurred.

The treatment or condition tag for this specimen amounts to: live attenuated yellow fever vaccine strain. At every blood-draw timepoint, two biological replicates of bulk PBMCs were collected. PBMCs were isolated from peripheral blood using a standard Ficoll-Paque protocol. TriZol was used to extract RNA from bulk PBMCs, CD4 and CD8 fractions, and dextramer-positive and dextramer-negative fractions. The sequence came from a man between 18 and 35 years old who received the YFV17D yellow fever vaccine. The rearranged chain carries TRBV6-6 and TRBJ1-3; a confident D gene designation cannot be given. Sequences were derived from PBMCs, sampled before the yellow fever booster vaccination. The CDR3 reads CASSSNTIYF. In nucleotide form, the sequence is TGTGCCAGCAGTTCAAACACCATATATTTT.